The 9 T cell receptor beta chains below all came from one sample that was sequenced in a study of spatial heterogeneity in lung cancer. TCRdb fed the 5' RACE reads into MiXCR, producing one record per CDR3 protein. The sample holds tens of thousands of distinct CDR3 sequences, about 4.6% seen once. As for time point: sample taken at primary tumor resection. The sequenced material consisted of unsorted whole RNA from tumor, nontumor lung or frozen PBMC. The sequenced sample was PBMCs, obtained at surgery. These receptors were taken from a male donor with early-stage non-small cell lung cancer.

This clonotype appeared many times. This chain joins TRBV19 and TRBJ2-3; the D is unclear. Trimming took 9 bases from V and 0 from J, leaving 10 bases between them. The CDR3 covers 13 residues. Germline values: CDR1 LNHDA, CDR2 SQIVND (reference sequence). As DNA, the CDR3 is TGTGCCAGAAGACACCTCAGCACAGATACGCAGTATTTT. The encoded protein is CARRHLSTDTQYF.

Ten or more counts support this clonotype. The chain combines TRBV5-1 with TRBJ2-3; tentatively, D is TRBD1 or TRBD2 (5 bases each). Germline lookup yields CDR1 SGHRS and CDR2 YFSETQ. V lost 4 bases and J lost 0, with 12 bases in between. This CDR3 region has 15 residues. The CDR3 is CASSLYRDSTDTQYF. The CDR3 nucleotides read TGCGCCAGCAGCCTTTACCGGGACAGCACAGATACGCAGTATTTT.

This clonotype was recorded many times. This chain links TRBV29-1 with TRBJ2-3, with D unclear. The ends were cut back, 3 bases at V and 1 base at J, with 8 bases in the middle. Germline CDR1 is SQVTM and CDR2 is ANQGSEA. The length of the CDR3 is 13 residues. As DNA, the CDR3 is TGCAGCGTTGAGGGCCCGGGCACAGATACGCAGTATTTT. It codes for CSVEGPGTDTQYF.

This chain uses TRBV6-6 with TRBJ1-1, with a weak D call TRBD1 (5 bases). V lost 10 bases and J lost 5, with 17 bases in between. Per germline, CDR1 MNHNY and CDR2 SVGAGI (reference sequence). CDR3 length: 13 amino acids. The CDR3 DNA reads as TGTGCCATCGCGACAGCGGGTTCAACTGAAGCTTTCTTT. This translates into CAIATAGSTEAFF.

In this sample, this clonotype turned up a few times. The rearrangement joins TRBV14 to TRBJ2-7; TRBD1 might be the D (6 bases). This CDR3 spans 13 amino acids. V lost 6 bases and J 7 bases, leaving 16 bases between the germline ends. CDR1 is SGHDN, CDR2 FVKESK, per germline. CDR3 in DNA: TGTGCCAGCAGGGGCAGGGGATCCCAAGAGCAGTACTTC. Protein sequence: CASRGRGSQEQYF.

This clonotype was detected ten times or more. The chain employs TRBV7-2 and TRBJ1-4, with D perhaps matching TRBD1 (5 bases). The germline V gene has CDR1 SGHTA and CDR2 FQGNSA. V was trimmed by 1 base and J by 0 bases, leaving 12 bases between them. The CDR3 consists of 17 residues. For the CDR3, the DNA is TGTGCCAGCAGCTTAGTCGGGGGGTATGCAACTAATGAAAAACTGTTTTTT. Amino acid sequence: CASSLVGGYATNEKLFF.

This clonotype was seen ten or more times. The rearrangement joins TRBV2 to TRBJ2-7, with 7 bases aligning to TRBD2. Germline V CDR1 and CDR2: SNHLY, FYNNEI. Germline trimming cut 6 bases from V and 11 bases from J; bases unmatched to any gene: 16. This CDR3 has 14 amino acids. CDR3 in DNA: TGTGCCAGCAGAACCACACCGGGGGGAGTTTATGAGTACTTC. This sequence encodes CASRTTPGGVYEYF.

Here the CDR3 DNA reads TGTGCCAGCAGCGTAGGTCTAGCGGGAGCAGATACGCAGTATTTT. Translated: CASSVGLAGADTQYF. The V gene is TRBV9, the J gene TRBJ2-3, with 10 bases aligning to TRBD2. V lost 0 bases to trimming and J lost 4 bases; unmatched junction nucleotides: 2. Germline CDR1 reads SGDLS; CDR2 reads YYNGEE. This CDR3 has 15 amino acids.

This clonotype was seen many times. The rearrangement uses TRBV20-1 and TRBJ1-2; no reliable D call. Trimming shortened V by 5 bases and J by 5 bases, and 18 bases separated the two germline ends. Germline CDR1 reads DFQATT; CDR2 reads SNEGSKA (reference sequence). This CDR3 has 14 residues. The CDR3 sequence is CSAYKGTVDYGYTF. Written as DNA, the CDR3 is TGCAGTGCTTACAAGGGCACAGTCGATTATGGCTACACCTTC.